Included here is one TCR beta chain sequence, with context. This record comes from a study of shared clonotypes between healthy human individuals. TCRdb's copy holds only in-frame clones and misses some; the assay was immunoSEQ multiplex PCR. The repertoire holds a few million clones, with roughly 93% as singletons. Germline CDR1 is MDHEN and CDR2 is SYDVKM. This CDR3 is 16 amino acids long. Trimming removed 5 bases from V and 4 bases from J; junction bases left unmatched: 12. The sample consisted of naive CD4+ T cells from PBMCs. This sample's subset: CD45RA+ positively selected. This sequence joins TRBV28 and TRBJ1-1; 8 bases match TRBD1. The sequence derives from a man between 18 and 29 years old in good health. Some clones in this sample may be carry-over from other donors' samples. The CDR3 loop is CASSRPSYRGFTEAFF. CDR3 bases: TGTGCCAGCAGTCGTCCCTCTTACAGGGGGTTCACTGAAGCTTTCTTT.